This T cell receptor beta chain was identified in a study of CD8 T cells in Susac syndrome. Germline V lookup: CDR1 GTSNPN, CDR2 SVGIG (reference sequence). Trimming stripped 0 bases from V and 0 bases from J, with 8 bases between. The CDR3 runs 14 residues. Reverse transcription of roughly 0.45 to 1 ug RNA used random hexamers. One entry per CDR3 protein results from TCRdb running MiXCR on the immunoSEQ multiplex PCR reads. The sample consists of about 69,000 distinct CDR3 sequences, roughly 90% of them appearing once. This sequence was found in a human donor with multiple sclerosis. The rearrangement joins TRBV30 to TRBJ1-2; no clear D gene. Sequencing was performed on CD8+ T cells from PBMCs. CDR3 in amino acids: CAWSVFPTNYGYTF. The DNA for the CDR3 is TGTGCCTGGAGTGTGTTCCCTACTAACTATGGCTACACCTTC.